The present T cell receptor beta chain was sequenced within a study of cytomegalovirus exposure and HLA in healthy donors. 13 Jbeta primers and 60 Vbeta primers were used for the PCR. Sequencing was performed with immunoSEQ multiplex PCR; in TCRdb, only in-frame clones are kept and a portion is missing. The sample lists about 160,000 clones; 80% were seen once. CDR1 LNHNV and CDR2 YYDKDF come from the germline V gene (reference sequence). V lost 7 bases to trimming and J lost 2 bases; unmatched junction nucleotides: 5. The CDR3 is 14 amino acids. The sample taken for sequencing was PBMCs. The V gene is TRBV15, the J gene TRBJ1-3, with 7 bases that match TRBD1. The TCR originated in a man in his late teens or twenties in good health and CMV-seropositive. The CDR3 sequence: CATTRGGAGNTIYF. DNA of the CDR3: TGTGCCACCACTCGAGGGGGCGCTGGAAACACCATATATTTT.